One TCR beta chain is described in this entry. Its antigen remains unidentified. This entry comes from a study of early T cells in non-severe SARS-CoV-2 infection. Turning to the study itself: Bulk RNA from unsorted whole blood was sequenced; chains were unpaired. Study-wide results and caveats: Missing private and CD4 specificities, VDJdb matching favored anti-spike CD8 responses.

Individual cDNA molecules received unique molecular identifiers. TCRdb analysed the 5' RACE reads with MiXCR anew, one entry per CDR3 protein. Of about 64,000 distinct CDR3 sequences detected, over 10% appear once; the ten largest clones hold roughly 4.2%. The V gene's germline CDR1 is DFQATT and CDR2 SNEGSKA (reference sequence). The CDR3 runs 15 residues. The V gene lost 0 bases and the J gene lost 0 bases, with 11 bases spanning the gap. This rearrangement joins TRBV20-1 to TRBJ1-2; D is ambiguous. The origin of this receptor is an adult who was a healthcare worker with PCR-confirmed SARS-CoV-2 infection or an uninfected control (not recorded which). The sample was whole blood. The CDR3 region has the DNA TGCAGTGCTAGAGATCTCGGGTTAGCTAACTATGGCTACACCTTC. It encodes CSARDLGLANYGYTF.